The 10 T cell receptor beta chains below were found in one sample sequenced in a study of cytomegalovirus exposure and HLA in healthy donors. Primers for the PCR totalled 60 Vbeta and 13 Jbeta. Sequencing used immunoSEQ multiplex PCR; TCRdb keeps in-frame clones, though not all of them. Here the sample spans under 200,000 clones, approximately 84% being singletons. The sequenced sample consisted of PBMCs. The receptors come from a man younger than 45 in good health and CMV-seronegative.

V gene TRBV19 combines with J gene TRBJ1-3; D is perhaps TRBD1 (5 bases). Trimming took 6 bases from V and 2 from J, leaving 11 bases between them. The CDR3 extends over 14 amino acids. The germline V gene encodes CDR1 LNHDA and CDR2 SQIVND (reference sequence). CDR3 sequence (DNA): TGTGCCAGTAGCCTACGGGGGACTGGAAACACCATATATTTT. As protein: CASSLRGTGNTIYF.

The chain carries TRBV28 and TRBJ2-7; D gene unclear. With 6 bases removed from V and 3 bases from J, the gap between germline ends came to 24 bases. Germline-derived CDR1 and CDR2 are MDHEN and SYDVKM. There are 17 residues in the CDR3. The CDR3 sequence is CASSPIARSARLYEQYF. The CDR3 DNA is TGTGCCAGCAGCCCCATCGCTAGGAGTGCCCGACTCTACGAGCAGTACTTC.

This chain uses TRBV5-4 with TRBJ2-7; 7 bases are a match to TRBD1. CDR3 length: 13 amino acids. CDR1 and CDR2 from the germline V gene are SGHNT and YYREEE (reference sequence). With V trimmed by 3 bases and J by 7 bases, 7 bases remained unmatched. CDR3 in amino acids: CASSSDRVGEQYF. In DNA form, the CDR3 reads TGTGCCAGCAGCTCCGACAGGGTGGGGGAGCAGTACTTC.

The rearrangement joins TRBV9 to TRBJ2-3; D is possibly TRBD2 (5 bases). Germline V gene data show CDR1 as SGDLS and CDR2 as YYNGEE. The germline V and J ends were trimmed by 0 bases and 6 bases, with 8 bases remaining between them. The length of the CDR3 is 13 residues. The CDR3 DNA reads TGTGCCAGCAGCGTAGTCGGGGTGGATACGCAGTATTTT. Its translation is CASSVVGVDTQYF. Together with reference TRBV9 and TRBJ2-3, the CDR3 gives the full variable domain: DSGVTQTPKHLITATGQRVTLRCSPRSGDLSVYWYQQSLDQGLQFLIQYYNGEERAKGNILERFSAQQFPDLHSELNLSSLELGDSALYFCASSVVGVDTQYFGPGTRLTVL.

The V and J genes are TRBV27 and TRBJ2-7, with D maybe TRBD2 (5 bases). The CDR3 runs to 15 residues. Germline CDR1 reads MNHEY; CDR2 reads SMNVEV (reference sequence). Between the trimmed V and J ends, which lost 3 bases and 1 base, there was a span of 13 bases. The CDR3 coding sequence is TGTGCCAGCAGTTTGACGCTGGAGCGGTCCTACGAGCAGTACTTC. Protein: CASSLTLERSYEQYF.

The chain couples TRBV6-1 to TRBJ2-1, with D perhaps TRBD2 (5 bases). This CDR3 is 16 amino acids long. Germline assignment: CDR1 MNHNS and CDR2 SASEGT. Trimming removed 7 bases from V and 6 bases from J, with 22 bases in between. CDR3 loop: CASIEEAVRGVNEQFF. As DNA, the CDR3 is TGTGCCAGCATTGAGGAGGCCGTTAGAGGAGTCAATGAGCAGTTCTTC.

The V and J genes are TRBV28 and TRBJ2-5; 9 bases agree with TRBD2. Losses at the gene ends were 5 bases for V and 9 bases for J; bases not matched to a gene: 10. The germline gives CDR1 MDHEN, CDR2 SYDVKM. This CDR3 is 14 amino acids long. The DNA of the CDR3 is TGTGCCAGCAGTAAAGCGGGGGGCCCCCCTTCCCAGTACTTC. This translates into CASSKAGGPPSQYF.

The sample holds one count of this clone. V and J are TRBV20-1 and TRBJ1-4; D is unresolved. This CDR3 is built from 11 residues. V was pared by 5 bases and J by 5 bases, with 6 bases between. Germline values: CDR1 DFQATT, CDR2 SNEGSKA (reference sequence). CDR3 nucleotides: TGCAGTGCTCAACTCAATGAAAAACTGTTTTTT. Its protein product is CSAQLNEKLFF.

CDR3 sequence (DNA): TGTGCCAGCAGCCCCTTCCAGGGGCCCGGGGAGCTGTTTTTT. Translating it yields CASSPFQGPGELFF. This chain uses TRBV6-4 with TRBJ2-2; D is perhaps TRBD1 (6 bases). The CDR3 has 14 residues. V gave up 6 bases and J gave up 6 bases, with 14 bases separating them. CDR1 is MRHNA, CDR2 SNTAGT, per germline.

The J gene is TRBJ2-1, the V gene TRBV2, with D perhaps TRBD2 (7 bases). The CDR3 contains 14 residues. Trimming pared 4 bases from V and 6 bases from J, leaving 13 bases between. Germline lookup yields CDR1 SNHLY and CDR2 FYNNEI. The CDR3 DNA reads as TGTGCCAGCAGTGTGGGGGGGCAGCTCAATGAGCAGTTCTTC. Protein product: CASSVGGQLNEQFF.